This T cell receptor (beta chain) was retrieved from a study of metastatic and nonmetastatic thyroid tumors. The study, taken as a whole, reports: Reportedly, malignant thyroid tumors had significantly higher TCR beta diversity than benign nodules, in blood and tumor.

With V trimmed by 2 bases and J by 0 bases, 1 base remained unmatched. Germline V gene data show CDR1 as LGHDT and CDR2 as YNNKEL (reference sequence). This CDR3 comprises 15 residues. Nobody among the patients had been given any treatment before thyroid surgery. With MiXCR, TCRdb reprocessed the PCR reads. This sample has some 19,000 clones, with around 20% found just once. This clone was seen at least ten times. No antigen is known for it. This rearrangement joins TRBV3-1 to TRBJ2-7, with 10 positions matching TRBD2. This TCR came from a female donor with papillary thyroid cancer or a benign thyroid nodule (not recorded which). Some clones in this sample may be carry-over from other donors' samples. The sequenced sample was blood. The CDR3 DNA reads as TGTGCCAGCAGCCAAACTAGCGGGGCCTCCTACGAGCAGTACTTC. Translated: CASSQTSGASYEQYF.